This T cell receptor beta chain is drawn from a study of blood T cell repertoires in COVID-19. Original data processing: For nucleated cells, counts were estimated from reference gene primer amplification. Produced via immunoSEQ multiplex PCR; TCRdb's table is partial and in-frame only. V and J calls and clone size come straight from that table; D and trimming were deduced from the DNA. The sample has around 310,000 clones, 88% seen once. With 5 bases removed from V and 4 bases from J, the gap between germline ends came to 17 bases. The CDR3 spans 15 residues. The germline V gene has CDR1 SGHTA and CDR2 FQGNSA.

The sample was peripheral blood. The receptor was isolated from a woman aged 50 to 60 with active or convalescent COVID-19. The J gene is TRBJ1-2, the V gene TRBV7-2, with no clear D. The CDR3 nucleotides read TGTGCCAGCAGCCTCCTAACGGGAGAAGGCTATGGCTACACCTTC. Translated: CASSLLTGEGYGYTF.